This T cell receptor (beta chain) was retrieved from a study of identical twins. This clonotype was seen many times. Its antigen is unidentified. Only healthy Caucasians were included as donors. Notes on the study in general: Cord blood's abundant beta clonotypes had fewer insertions, unlike memory repertoires. Excess sharing between twins was weaker in beta out-of-frame sequences.

A universal primer site was incorporated via template switching, and the cDNA contained unique molecular identifiers. TCRdb independently ran MiXCR on the 5' RACE reads; one entry per CDR3 protein. This table holds about 690,000 distinct CDR3 sequences, 5.5% to 7.5% found once. The source is a man aged 18 to 35 in good health. The sample taken for sequencing was naive T cells sorted from blood.

CDR3 loop: CSVSSGISHTYEQYF. In DNA form, the CDR3 reads TGCAGCGTTAGTAGCGGGATTTCTCATACCTACGAGCAGTACTTC. This rearrangement joins TRBV29-1 to TRBJ2-7; 8 bases align to TRBD2. Germline V gene data show CDR1 as SQVTM and CDR2 as ANQGSEA. The CDR3 consists of 15 residues. With 5 bases clipped from V and 2 bases from J, the junction kept 11 bases outside the gene matches.